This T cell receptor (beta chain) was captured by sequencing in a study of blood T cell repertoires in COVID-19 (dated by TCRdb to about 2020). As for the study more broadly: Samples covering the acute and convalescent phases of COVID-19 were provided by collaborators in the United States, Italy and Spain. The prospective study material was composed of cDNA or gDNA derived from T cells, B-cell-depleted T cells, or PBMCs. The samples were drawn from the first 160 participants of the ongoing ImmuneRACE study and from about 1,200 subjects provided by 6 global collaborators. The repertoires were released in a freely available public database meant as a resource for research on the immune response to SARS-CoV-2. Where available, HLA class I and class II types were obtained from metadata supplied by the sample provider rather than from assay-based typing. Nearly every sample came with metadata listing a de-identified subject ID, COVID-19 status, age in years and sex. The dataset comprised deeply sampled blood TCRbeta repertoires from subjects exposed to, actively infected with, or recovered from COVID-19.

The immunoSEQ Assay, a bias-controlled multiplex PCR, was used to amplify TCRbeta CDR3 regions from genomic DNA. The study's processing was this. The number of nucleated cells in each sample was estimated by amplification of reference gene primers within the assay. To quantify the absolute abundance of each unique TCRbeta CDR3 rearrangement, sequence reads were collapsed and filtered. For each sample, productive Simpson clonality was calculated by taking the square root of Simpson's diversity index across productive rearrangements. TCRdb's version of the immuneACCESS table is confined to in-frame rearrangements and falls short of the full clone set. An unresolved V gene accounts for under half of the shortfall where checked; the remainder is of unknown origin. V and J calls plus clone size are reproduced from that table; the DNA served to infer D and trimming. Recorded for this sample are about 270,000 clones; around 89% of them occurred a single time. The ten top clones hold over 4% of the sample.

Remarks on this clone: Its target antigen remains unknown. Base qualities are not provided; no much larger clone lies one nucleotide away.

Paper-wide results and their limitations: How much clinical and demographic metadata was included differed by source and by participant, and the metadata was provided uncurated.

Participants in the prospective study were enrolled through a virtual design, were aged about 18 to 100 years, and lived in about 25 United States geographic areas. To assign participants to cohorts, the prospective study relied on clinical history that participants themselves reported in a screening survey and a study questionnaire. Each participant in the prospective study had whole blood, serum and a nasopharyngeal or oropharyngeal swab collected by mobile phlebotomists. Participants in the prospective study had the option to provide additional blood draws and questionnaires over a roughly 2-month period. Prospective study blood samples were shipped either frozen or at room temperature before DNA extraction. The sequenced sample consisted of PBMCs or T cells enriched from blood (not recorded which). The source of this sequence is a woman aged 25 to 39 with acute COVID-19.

The CDR3 protein sequence reads: CASSLTSGSKNEQYF. The DNA sequence is TGCGCCAGCAGCTTGACTAGCGGGAGTAAGAACGAGCAGTACTTC. This chain joins TRBV5-1 to TRBJ2-7, and 11 bases in between align with TRBD2. CDR1 and CDR2 are read off the germline V gene as SGHRS and YFSETQ. V ends up 1 base short and J 5 bases short, with an unmatched junction base count of 5. The CDR3 runs 15 amino acids, cysteine and phenylalanine included. Just CDR3 DNA is preserved here, 45 bases in frame from base 1. Beyond the CDR3, the reference TRBV5-1 and TRBJ2-7 genes provide the residues; the full variable domain reads: KAGVTQTPRYLIKTRGQQVTLSCSPISGHRSVSWYQQTPGQGLQFLFEYFSETQRNKGNFPGRFSGRQFSNSRSEMNVSTLELGDSALYLCASSLTSGSKNEQYFGPGTRLTVT.